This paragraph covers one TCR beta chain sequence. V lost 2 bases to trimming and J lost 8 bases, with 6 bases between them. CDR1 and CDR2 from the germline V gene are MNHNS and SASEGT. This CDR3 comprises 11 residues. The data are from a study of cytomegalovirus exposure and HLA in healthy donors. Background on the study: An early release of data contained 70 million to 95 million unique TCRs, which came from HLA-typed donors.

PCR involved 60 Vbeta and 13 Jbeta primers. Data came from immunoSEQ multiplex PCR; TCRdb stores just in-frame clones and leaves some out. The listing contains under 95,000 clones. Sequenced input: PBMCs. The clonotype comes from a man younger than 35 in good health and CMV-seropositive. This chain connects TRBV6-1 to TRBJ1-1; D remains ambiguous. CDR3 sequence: CASSELLEAFF. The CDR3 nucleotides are TGTGCCAGCAGTGAACTCTTGGAAGCTTTCTTT.